The clone carrying this TCR beta chain was seen at least ten times. Its matching antigen is unknown. TCRbeta library construction was performed incorporating unique molecular identifiers. TCRdb re-derived calls from the PCR reads in MiXCR, one entry per CDR3 protein. The repertoire includes roughly 240,000 distinct CDR3 sequences, around 8% of them detected once, and under 8% sits in the top ten. The data stem from a study of T-cell reconstitution after alpha-beta-depleted transplantation in children. After removal of 4 bases from V and 1 base from J, the junction contained 3 bases not matched to a gene. In germline, CDR1 is SGHRS, CDR2 YFSETQ. This CDR3 is built from 15 residues. Whole-study findings and limits: T-cell counts and diversity at one year following transplant were attributed mainly to newly produced T cells. Expanded clones from the graft, numbering several hundred, reportedly supplied alpha-beta T cells about two months after transplant. There were some patients whose high TCRbeta diversity at day 60 came from surviving recipient T cells and thymic progenitors.

The V gene is TRBV5-1, the J gene TRBJ1-5, with 9 nucleotides matching TRBD1. The clonotype originates from a male patient under 18 who had a stem cell transplant for acute lymphoblastic leukemia, so the T cells may come from the graft donor. The sequences come from PBMCs, mostly from graft donor cells, collected 180 days after TCRalphabeta/CD19-depleted stem cell transplant. The CDR3 region has the DNA TGCGCCAGCAGCGCCGGACAGGGGAGCAATCAGCCCCAGCATTTT. It translates to CASSAGQGSNQPQHF.